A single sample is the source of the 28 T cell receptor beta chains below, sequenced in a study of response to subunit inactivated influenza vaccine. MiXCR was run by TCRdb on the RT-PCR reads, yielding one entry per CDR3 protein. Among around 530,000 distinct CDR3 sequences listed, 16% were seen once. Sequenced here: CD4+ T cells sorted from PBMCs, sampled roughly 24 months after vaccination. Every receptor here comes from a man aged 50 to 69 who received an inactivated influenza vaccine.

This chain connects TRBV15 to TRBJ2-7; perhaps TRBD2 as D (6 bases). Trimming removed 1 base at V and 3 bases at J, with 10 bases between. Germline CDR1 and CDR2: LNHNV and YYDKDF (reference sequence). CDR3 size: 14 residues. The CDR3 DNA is TGTGCCACCAGCAGAGTCCGGGAGAACTACGAGCAGTACTTC. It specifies CATSRVRENYEQYF.

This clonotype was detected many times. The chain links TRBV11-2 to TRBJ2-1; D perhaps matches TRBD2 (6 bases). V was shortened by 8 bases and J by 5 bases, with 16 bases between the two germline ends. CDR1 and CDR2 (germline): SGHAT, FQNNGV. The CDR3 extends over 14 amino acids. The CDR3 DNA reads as TGTGCCAGCGGGCTGGGAGGAGCGGACAATGAGCAGTTCTTC. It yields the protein CASGLGGADNEQFF.

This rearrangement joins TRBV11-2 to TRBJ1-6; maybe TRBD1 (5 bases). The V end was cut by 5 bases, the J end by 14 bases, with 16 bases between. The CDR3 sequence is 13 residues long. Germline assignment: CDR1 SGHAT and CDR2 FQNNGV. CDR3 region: CASSRDRPSALHF. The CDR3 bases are TGTGCCAGCAGCCGGGACCGACCTTCGGCCCTCCACTTT.

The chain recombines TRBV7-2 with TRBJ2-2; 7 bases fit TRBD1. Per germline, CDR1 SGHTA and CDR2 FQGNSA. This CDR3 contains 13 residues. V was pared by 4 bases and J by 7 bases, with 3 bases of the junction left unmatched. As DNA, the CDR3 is TGTGCCAGCAGCTCGACAGGGATCGGGGAGCTGTTTTTT. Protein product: CASSSTGIGELFF.

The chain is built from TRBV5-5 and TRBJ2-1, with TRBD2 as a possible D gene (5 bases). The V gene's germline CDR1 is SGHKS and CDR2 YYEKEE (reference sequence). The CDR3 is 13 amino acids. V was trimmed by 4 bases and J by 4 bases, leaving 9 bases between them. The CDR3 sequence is CASSADLYNEQFF. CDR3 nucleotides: TGTGCCAGCAGCGCGGACTTGTACAATGAGCAGTTCTTC.

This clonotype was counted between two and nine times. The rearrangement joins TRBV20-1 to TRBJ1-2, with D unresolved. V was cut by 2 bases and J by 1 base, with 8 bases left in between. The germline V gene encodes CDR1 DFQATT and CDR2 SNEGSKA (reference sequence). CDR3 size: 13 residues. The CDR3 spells CSARPTVNYGYTF. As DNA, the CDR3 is TGCAGTGCTAGACCGACGGTTAACTATGGCTACACCTTC.

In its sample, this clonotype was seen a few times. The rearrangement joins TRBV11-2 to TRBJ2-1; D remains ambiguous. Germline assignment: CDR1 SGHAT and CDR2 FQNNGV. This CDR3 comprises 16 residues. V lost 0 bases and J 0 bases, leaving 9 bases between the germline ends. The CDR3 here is CASSLDGFYSYNEQFF. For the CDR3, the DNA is TGTGCCAGCAGCTTAGACGGTTTTTACTCCTACAATGAGCAGTTCTTC.

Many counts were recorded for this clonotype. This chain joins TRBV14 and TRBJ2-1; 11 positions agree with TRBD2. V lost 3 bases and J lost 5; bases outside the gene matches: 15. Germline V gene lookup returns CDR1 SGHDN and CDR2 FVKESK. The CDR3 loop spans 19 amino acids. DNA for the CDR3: TGTGCCAGCAGCCAGTATCTAGCGGGGGGCCCCCTGACGAACAATGAGCAGTTCTTC. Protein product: CASSQYLAGGPLTNNEQFF.

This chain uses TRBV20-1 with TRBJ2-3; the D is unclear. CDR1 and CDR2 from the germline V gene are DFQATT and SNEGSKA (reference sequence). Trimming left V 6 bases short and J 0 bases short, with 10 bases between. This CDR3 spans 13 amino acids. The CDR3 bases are TGCAGTGCCAAATCGGGTAGCACAGATACGCAGTATTTT. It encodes CSAKSGSTDTQYF.

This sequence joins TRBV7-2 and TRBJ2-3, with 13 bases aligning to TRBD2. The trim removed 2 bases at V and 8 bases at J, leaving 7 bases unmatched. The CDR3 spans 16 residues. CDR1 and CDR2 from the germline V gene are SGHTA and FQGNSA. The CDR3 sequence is CASSLRGTSGVGTQYF. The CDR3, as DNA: TGTGCCAGCAGCTTACGGGGGACTAGCGGGGTGGGTACGCAGTATTTT.

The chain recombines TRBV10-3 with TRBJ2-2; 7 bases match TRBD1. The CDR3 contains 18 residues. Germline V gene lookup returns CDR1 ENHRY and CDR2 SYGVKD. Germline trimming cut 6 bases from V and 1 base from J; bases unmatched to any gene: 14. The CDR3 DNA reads TGTGCCATCAGGATCCGGGAAGGGGGCGTTTTGAACACCGGGGAGCTGTTTTTT. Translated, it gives CAIRIREGGVLNTGELFF.

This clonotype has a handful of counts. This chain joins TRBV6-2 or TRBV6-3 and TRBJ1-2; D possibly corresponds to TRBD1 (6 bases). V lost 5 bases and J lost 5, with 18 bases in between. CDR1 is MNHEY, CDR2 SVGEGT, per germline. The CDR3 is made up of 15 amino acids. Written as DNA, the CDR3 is TGTGCCAGCAGTCTACCCTCGGGACAAATATATGGCTACACCTTC. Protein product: CASSLPSGQIYGYTF.

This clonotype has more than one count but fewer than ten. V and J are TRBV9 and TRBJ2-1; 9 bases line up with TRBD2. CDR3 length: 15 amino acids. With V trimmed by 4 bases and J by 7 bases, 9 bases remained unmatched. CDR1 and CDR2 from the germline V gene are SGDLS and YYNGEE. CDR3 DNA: TGTGCCAGCAGCTTCCTCGCGGGAGGGTTTAATGAGCAGTTCTTC. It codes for CASSFLAGGFNEQFF.

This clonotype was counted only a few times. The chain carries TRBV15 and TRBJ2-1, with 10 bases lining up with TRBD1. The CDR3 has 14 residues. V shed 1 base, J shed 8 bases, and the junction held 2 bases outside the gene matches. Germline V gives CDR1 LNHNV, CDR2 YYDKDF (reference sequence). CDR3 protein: CATSRVDRGHEQFF. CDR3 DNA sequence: TGTGCCACCAGCAGAGTAGACAGGGGGCATGAGCAGTTCTTC.

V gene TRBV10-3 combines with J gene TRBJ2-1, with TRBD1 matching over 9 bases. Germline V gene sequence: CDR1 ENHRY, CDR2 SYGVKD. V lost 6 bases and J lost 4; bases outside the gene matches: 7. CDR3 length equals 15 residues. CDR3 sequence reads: CAIRTDRGGYNEQFF. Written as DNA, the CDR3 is TGTGCCATCAGGACGGACAGGGGCGGTTACAATGAGCAGTTCTTC.

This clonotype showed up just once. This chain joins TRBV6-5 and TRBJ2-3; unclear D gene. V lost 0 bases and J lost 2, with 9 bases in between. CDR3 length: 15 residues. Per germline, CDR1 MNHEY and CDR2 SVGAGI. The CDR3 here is CASSYSGTTTDTQYF. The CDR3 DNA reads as TGTGCCAGCAGTTACTCGGGAACTACCACAGATACGCAGTATTTT.

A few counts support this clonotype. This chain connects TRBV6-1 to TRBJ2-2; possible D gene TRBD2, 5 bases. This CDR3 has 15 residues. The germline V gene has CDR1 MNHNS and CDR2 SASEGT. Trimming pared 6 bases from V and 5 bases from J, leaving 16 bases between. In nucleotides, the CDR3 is TGTGCCAGCAGCCCCCCTCGGTCGGGGACCGGGGAGCTGTTTTTT. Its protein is CASSPPRSGTGELFF.

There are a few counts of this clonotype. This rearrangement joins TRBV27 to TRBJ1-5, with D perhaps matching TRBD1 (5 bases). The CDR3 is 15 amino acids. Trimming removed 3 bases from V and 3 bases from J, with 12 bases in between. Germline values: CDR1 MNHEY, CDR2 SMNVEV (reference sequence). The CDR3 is CASSFLSGSNQPQHF. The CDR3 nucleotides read TGTGCCAGCAGTTTCTTGTCAGGGTCCAATCAGCCCCAGCATTTT.

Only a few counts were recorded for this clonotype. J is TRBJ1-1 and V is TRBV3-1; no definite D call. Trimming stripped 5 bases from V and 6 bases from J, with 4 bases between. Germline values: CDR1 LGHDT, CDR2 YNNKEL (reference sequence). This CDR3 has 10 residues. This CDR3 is CASSGPEAFF. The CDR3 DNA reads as TGTGCCAGCAGCGGCCCTGAAGCTTTCTTT.

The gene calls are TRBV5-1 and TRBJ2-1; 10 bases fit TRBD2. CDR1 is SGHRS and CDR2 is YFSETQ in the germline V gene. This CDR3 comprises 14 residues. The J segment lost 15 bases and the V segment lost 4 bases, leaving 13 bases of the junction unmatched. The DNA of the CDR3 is TGCGCCAGCAGCCCGTCGACTAGCGGGCGGAGACCGTTCTTC. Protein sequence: CASSPSTSGRRPFF.

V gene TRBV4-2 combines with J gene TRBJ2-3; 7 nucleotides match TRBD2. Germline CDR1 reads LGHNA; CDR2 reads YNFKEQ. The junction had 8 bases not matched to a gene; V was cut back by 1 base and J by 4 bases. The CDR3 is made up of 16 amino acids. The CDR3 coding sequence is TGTGCCAGCAGCCAAGGGAACGGCGGGAGTCCAGATACGCAGTATTTT. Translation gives CASSQGNGGSPDTQYF.

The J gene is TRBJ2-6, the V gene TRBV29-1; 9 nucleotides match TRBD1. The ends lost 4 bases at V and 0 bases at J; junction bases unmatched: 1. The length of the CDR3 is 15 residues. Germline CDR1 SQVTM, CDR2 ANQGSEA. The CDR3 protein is CSVAGQGSGANVLTF. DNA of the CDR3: TGCAGCGTTGCGGGACAGGGCTCTGGGGCCAACGTCCTGACTTTC.

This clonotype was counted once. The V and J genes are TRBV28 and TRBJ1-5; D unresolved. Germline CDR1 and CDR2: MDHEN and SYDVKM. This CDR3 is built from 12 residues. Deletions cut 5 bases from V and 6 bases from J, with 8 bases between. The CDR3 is CASSPLIQPQHF. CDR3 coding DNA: TGTGCCAGCAGTCCATTGATTCAGCCCCAGCATTTT.

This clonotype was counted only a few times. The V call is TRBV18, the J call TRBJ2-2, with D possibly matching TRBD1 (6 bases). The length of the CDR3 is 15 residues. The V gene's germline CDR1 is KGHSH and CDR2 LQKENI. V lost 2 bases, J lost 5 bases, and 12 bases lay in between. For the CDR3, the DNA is TGTGCCAGCTCACCAGGGACACTGGAGACCGGGGAGCTGTTTTTT. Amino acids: CASSPGTLETGELFF.

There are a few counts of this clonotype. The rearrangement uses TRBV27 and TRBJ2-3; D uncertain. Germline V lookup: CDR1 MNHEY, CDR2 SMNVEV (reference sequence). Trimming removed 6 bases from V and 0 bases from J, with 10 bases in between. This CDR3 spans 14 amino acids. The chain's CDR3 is CASRNLTSTDTQYF. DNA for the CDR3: TGTGCCAGCAGAAATCTGACGAGCACAGATACGCAGTATTTT.

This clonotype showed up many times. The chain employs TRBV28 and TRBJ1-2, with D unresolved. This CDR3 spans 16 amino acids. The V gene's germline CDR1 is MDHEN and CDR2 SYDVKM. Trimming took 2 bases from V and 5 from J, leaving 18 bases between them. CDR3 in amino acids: CASSLVSGSTRYGYTF. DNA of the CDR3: TGTGCCAGCAGTTTAGTTTCGGGCAGTACCCGATATGGCTACACCTTC.

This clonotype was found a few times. CDR3 amino acids: CSVGGANQPQHF. CDR3 nucleotides: TGCAGCGTTGGAGGGGCAAATCAGCCCCAGCATTTT. This chain links TRBV29-1 with TRBJ1-5, with D maybe TRBD1 (5 bases). With 4 bases removed from V and 4 bases from J, the gap between germline ends came to 8 bases. Germline assignment: CDR1 SQVTM and CDR2 ANQGSEA. This CDR3 contains 12 residues.

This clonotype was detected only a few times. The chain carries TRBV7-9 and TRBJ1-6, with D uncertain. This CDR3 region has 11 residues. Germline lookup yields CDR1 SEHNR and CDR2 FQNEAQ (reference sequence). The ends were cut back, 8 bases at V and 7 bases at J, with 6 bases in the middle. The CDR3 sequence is CASGENSPLHF. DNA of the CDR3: TGTGCCAGCGGGGAGAATTCACCCCTCCACTTT. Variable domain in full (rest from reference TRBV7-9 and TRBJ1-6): DTGVSQNPRHKITKRGQNVTFRCDPISEHNRLYWYRQTLGQGPEFLTYFQNEAQLEKSRLLSDRFSAERPKGSFSTLEIQRTEQGDSAMYLCASGENSPLHFGNGTRLTVT.